This T cell receptor beta chain is from a study of blood T cell repertoires in COVID-19. Across the study: Sources were T cells, B-cell-depleted T cells, or PBMCs; the material itself was cDNA or gDNA.

Those who participated ranged in age from 18 to 89 years and resided in about two dozen US areas. Clinical history reported by participants formed the basis on which cohorts were assigned. Before being deemed recovered, Cohort 3 donors had two negative PCRs, clearance, or symptom resolution. The repertoire was sequenced with immunoSEQ multiplex PCR; TCRdb's copy has only in-frame clones and lacks some. The table lists around 250,000 clones, 86% of them singletons, with roughly a sixth in the top ten. The sequencing input was PBMCs or T cells enriched from blood (not recorded which). The TCR was taken from a man aged 18 to 30 who had recovered from COVID-19.

In nucleotides, the CDR3 is TGTGCCAGCAGACGGAGCGACAGCACAGATACGCAGTATTTT. The encoded protein is CASRRSDSTDTQYF. V usage is TRBV19 and J usage is TRBJ2-3; D is undetermined. Between the trimmed V and J ends, which lost 9 bases and 0 bases, there was a span of 13 bases. CDR1 LNHDA and CDR2 SQIVND come from the germline V gene (reference sequence). This CDR3 has 14 residues.